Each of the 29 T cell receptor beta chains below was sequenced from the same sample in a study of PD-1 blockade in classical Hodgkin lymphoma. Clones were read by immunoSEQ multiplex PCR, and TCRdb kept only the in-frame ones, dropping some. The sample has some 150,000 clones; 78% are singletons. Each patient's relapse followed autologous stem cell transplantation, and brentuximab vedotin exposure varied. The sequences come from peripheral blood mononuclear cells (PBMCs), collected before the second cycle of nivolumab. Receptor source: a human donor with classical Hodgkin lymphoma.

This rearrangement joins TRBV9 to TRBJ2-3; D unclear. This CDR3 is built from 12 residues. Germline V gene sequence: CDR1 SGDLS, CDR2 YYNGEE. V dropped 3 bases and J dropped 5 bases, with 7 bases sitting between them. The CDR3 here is CASSAGIDTQYF. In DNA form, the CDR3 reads TGTGCCAGCAGCGCCGGAATAGATACGCAGTATTTT.

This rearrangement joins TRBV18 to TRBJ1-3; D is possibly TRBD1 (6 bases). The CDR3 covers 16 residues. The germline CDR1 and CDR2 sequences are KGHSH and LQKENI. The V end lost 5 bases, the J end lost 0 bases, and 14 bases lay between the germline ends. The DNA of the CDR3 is TGTGCCAGCTCAGCTACACAGGGCCTCTCTGGAAACACCATATATTTT. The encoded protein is CASSATQGLSGNTIYF.

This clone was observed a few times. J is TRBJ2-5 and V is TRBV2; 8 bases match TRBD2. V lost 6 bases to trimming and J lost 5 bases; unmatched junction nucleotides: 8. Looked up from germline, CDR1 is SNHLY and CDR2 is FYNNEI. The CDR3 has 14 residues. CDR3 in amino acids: CASRGESGSETQYF. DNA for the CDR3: TGTGCCAGCAGGGGGGAGAGCGGGAGTGAGACCCAGTACTTC.

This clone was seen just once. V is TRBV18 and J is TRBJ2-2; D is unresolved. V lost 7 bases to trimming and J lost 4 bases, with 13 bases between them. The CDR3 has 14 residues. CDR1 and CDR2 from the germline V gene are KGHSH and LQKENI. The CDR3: CASFKDKPTGELFF. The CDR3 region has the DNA TGTGCCAGCTTCAAAGACAAACCCACCGGGGAGCTGTTTTTT.

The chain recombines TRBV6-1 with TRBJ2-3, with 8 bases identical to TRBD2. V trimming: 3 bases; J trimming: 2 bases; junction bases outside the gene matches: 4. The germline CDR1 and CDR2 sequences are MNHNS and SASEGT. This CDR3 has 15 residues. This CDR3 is CASSDGGGLTDTQYF. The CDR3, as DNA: TGTGCCAGCAGTGACGGGGGGGGGCTCACAGATACGCAGTATTTT.

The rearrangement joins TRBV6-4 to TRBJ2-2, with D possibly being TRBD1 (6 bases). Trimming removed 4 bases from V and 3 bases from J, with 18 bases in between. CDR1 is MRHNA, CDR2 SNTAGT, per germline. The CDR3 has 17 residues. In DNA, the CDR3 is TGTGCCAGCAGTGCCTTTTCTACAGGGTTGGACACCGGGGAGCTGTTTTTT. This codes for CASSAFSTGLDTGELFF.

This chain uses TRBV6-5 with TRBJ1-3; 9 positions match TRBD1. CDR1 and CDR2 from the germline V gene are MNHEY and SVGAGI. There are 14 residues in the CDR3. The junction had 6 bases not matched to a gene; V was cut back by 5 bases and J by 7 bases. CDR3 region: CASSPNRGRNTIYF. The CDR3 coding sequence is TGTGCCAGCAGTCCCAACAGGGGGCGGAACACCATATATTTT.

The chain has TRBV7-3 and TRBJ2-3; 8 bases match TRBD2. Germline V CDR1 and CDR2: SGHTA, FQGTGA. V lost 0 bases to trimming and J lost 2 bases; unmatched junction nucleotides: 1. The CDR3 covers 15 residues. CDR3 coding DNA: TGTGCCAGCAGCTTAACTAGCGGGAACACAGATACGCAGTATTTT. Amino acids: CASSLTSGNTDTQYF.

The CDR3: CAISERYTGELFF. DNA of the CDR3: TGTGCCATCAGTGAAAGATACACCGGGGAGCTGTTTTTT. The chain uses TRBV10-3 and TRBJ2-2; unclear D gene. CDR1 ENHRY and CDR2 SYGVKD come from the germline V gene. The V and J ends lost 3 bases and 3 bases respectively, with 5 bases between them. CDR3 length: 13 amino acids.

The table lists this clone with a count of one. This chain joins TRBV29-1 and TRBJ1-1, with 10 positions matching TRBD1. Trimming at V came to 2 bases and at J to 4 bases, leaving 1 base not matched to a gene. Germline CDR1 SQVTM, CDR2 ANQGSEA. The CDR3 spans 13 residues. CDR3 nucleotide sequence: TGCAGCGTTGAAAGGGACAGGGGCACTGAAGCTTTCTTT. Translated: CSVERDRGTEAFF.

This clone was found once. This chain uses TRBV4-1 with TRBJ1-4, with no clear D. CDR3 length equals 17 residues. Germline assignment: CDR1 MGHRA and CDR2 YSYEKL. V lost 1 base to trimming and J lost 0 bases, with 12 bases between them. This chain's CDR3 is CASSQGRFISTNEKLFF. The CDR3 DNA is TGCGCCAGCAGCCAAGGGAGGTTCATCTCAACTAATGAAAAACTGTTTTTT.

The chain's CDR3 is CASSESVAAKNIQYF. The CDR3 DNA follows: TGTGCCAGCAGTGAATCGGTAGCAGCCAAAAACATTCAGTACTTC. The chain uses TRBV25-1 and TRBJ2-4, with unresolved D. This CDR3 spans 15 amino acids. Between the trimmed V and J ends, which lost 1 base and 0 bases, there was a span of 7 bases. Germline loops: CDR1 MGHDK, CDR2 SYGVNS.

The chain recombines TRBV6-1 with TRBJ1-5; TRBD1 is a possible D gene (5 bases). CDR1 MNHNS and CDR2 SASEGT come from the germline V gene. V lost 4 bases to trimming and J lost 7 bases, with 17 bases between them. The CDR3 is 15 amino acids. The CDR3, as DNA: TGTGCCAGCAGTGTCCCCCTGAGGGGTAGACAGCCCCAGCATTTT. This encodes CASSVPLRGRQPQHF.

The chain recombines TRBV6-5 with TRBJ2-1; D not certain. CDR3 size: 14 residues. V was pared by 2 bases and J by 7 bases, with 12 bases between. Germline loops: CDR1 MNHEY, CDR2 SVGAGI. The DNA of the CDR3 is TGTGCCAGCAGTTACATAGGGTCGGTGAATGAGCAGTTCTTC. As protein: CASSYIGSVNEQFF.

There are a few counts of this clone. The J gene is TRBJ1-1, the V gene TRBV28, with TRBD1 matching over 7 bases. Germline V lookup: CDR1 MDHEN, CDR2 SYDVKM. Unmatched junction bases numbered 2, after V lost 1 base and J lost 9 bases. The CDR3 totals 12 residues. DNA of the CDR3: TGTGCCAGCAGTTTATCGACAGGGAAAGCTTTCTTT. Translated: CASSLSTGKAFF.

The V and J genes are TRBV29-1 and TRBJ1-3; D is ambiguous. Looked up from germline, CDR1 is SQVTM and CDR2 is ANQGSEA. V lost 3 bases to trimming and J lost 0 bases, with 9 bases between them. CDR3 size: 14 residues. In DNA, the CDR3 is TGCAGCGTTGATCCGGGTCTCTCTGGAAACACCATATATTTT. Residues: CSVDPGLSGNTIYF.

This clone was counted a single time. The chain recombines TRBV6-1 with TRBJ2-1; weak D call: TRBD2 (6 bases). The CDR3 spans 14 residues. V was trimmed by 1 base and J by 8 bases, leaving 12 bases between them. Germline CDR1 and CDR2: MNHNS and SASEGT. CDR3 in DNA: TGTGCCAGCAGTGAAGTCTGGGACTCCTATGAGCAGTTCTTC. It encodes CASSEVWDSYEQFF.

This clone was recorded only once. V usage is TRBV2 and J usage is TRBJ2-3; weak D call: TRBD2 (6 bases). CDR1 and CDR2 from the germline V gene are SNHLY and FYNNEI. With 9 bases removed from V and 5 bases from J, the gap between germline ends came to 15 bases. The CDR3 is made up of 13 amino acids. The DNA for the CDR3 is TGTGCCAGTGGGGGGTACCAGGGAGATACGCAGTATTTT. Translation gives CASGGYQGDTQYF.

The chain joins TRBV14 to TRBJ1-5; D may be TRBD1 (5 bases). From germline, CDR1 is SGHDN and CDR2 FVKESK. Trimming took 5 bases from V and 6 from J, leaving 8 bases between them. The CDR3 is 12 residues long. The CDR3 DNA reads TGTGCCAGCAGCAAGAGGGGTCAGCCCCAGCATTTT. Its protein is CASSKRGQPQHF. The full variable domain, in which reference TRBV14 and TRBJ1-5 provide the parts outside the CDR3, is EAGVTQFPSHSVIEKGQTVTLRCDPISGHDNLYWYRRVMGKEIKFLLHFVKESKQDESGMPNNRFLAERTGGTYSTLKVQPAELEDSGVYFCASSKRGQPQHFGDGTRLSIL.

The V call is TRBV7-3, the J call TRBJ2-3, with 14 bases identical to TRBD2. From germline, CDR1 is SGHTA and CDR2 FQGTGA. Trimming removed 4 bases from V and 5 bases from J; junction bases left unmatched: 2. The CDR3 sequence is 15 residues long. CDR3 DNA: TGTGCCAGCAGCTCAGGGACTAGCGGGAGAGATACGCAGTATTTT. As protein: CASSSGTSGRDTQYF.

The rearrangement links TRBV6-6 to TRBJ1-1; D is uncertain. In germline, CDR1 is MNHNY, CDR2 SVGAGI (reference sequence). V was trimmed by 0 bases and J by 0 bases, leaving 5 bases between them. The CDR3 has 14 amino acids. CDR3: CASSYSTLNTEAFF. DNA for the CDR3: TGTGCCAGCAGTTACTCGACACTGAACACTGAAGCTTTCTTT.

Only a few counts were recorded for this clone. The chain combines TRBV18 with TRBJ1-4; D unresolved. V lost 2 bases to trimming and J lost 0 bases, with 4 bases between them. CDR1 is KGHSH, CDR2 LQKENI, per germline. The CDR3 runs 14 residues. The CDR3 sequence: CASSPGATNEKLFF. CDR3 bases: TGTGCCAGCTCACCAGGGGCAACTAATGAAAAACTGTTTTTT.

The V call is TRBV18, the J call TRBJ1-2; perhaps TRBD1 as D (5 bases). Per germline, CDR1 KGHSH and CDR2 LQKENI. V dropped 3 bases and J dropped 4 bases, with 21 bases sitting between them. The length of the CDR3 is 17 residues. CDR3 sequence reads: CASSPLPDRLSPYGYTF. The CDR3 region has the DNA TGTGCCAGCTCACCCCTACCAGACAGACTTTCCCCCTATGGCTACACCTTC.

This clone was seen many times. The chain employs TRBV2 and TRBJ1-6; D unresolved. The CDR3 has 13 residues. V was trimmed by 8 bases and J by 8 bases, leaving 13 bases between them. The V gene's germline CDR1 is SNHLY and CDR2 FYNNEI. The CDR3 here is CASVDRAHSPLHF. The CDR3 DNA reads TGTGCCAGCGTGGACCGGGCCCATTCACCCCTCCACTTT. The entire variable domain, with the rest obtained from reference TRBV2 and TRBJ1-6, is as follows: EPEVTQTPSHQVTQMGQEVILRCVPISNHLYFYWYRQILGQKVEFLVSFYNNEISEKSEIFDDQFSVERPDGSNFTLKIRSTKLEDSAMYFCASVDRAHSPLHFGNGTRLTVT.

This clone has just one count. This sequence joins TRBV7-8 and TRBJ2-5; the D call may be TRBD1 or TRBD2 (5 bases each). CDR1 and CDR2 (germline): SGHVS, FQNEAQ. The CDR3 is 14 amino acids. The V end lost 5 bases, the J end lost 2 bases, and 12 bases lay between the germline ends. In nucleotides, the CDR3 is TGTGCCAGCAGCCACGGGACGGATCAAGAGACCCAGTACTTC. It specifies CASSHGTDQETQYF.

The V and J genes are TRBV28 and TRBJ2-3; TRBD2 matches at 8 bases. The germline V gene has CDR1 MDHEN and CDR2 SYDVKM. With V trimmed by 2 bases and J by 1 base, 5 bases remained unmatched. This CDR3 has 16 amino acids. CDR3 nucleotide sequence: TGTGCCAGCAGTTTACGGGAGGGAACGGGCACAGATACGCAGTATTTT. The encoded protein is CASSLREGTGTDTQYF.

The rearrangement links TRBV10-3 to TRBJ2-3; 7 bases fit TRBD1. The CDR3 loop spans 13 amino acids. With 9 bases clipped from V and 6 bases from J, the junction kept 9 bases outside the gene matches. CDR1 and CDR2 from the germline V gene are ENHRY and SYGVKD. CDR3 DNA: TGTGCCATAAGGGACAGAGGGGGCGATACGCAGTATTTT. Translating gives CAIRDRGGDTQYF.

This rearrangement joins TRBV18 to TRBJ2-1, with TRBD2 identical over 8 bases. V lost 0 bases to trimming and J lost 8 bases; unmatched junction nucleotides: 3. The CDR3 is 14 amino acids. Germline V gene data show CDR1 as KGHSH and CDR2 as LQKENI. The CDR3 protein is CASSPPGTRDEQFF. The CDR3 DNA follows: TGTGCCAGCTCACCACCCGGGACTAGGGATGAGCAGTTCTTC.

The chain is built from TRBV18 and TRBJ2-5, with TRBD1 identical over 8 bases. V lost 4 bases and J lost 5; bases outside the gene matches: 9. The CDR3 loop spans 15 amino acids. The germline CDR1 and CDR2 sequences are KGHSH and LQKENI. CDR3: CASSQRQGTAETQYF. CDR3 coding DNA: TGTGCCAGCTCACAGAGACAGGGGACCGCTGAGACCCAGTACTTC. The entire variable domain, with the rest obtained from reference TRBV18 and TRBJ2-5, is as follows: NAGVMQNPRHLVRRRGQEARLRCSPMKGHSHVYWYRQLPEEGLKFMVYLQKENIIDESGMPKERFSAEFPKEGPSILRIQQVVRGDSAAYFCASSQRQGTAETQYFGPGTRLLVL.